Presented here are 27 T cell receptor beta chains from one specimen sequenced in a study of shared clonotypes between healthy human individuals. Sequenced by immunoSEQ multiplex PCR; TCRdb stores in-frame clones only, minus some. The sample records approximately 840,000 clones, 96% being singletons. Naive CD8 cells were CD45RO-negative, positively selected for CCR7, excluding terminally differentiated effector memory CD45RA+ cells. The sequenced sample consisted of naive CD8+ T cells sorted from blood. The receptor source for this set is a man between 25 and 39 years old in good health.

The rearrangement links TRBV7-9 to TRBJ1-3; perhaps TRBD1 as D (6 bases). Deletions cut 5 bases from V and 6 bases from J, with 17 bases between. This CDR3 has 15 amino acids. Germline-derived CDR1 and CDR2 are SEHNR and FQNEAQ (reference sequence). The CDR3, as DNA: TGTGCCAGCAGCCTCCCCAGAAGGACAGCAAACACCATATATTTT. As protein: CASSLPRRTANTIYF.

The CDR3 loop is CAWSGSAGEGYTF. CDR3 bases: TGTGCCTGGAGTGGGTCCGCGGGGGAAGGCTACACCTTC. This chain uses TRBV30 with TRBJ1-2; a weak D match, TRBD1 (5 bases). This CDR3 is built from 13 residues. The germline gives CDR1 GTSNPN, CDR2 SVGIG (reference sequence). V lost 1 base and J lost 8, with 14 bases in between. The full variable domain, completed using reference TRBV30 and TRBJ1-2, is SQTIHQWPATLVQPVGSPLSLECTVEGTSNPNLYWYRQAAGRGLQLLFYSVGIGQISSEVPQNLSASRPQDRQFILSSKKLLLSDSGFYLCAWSGSAGEGYTFGSGTRLTVV.

This chain connects TRBV9 to TRBJ2-3, with D possibly TRBD1 on 6 matching bases. CDR1 and CDR2 from the germline V gene are SGDLS and YYNGEE. V dropped 3 bases and J dropped 2 bases, with 10 bases sitting between them. This CDR3 is built from 14 residues. The CDR3 coding sequence is TGTGCCAGCAGCGCTTGGACAGTCACAGATACGCAGTATTTT. Its translation is CASSAWTVTDTQYF.

The rearrangement joins TRBV21-1 to TRBJ2-7; the tabulated D call, TRBD2, remains unverified against the DNA. TRBV21-1 is a recognized pseudogene. The CDR3 consists of 11 residues. The CDR3 protein is CASSNENEQYF. CDR3 bases: TGTGCCAGCAGCAATGAGAACGAGCAGTACTTC.

Of note for this clone: Distinct nucleotide sequences in the sample also encode this CDR3. The J gene is TRBJ2-7, the V gene TRBV7-3; D remains unclear. The germline V gene has CDR1 SGHTA and CDR2 FQGTGA. CDR3 length equals 14 residues. V was shortened by 0 bases and J by 0 bases, with 6 bases between the two germline ends. CDR3: CASSLTAASYEQYF. CDR3 bases: TGTGCCAGCAGCTTAACTGCGGCCTCCTACGAGCAGTACTTC. The variable domain in full, with the rest retrieved from reference TRBV7-3 and TRBJ2-7, is GAGVSQTPSNKVTEKGKYVELRCDPISGHTALYWYRQSLGQGPEFLIYFQGTGAADDSGLPNDRFFAVRPEGSVSTLKIQRTERGDSAVYLCASSLTAASYEQYFGPGTRLTVT.

The genes are TRBV27 and TRBJ2-1; TRBD1 or TRBD2 may be the D gene (5 bases each). The CDR3 is made up of 11 amino acids. The V gene lost 3 bases and the J gene lost 15 bases, with 12 bases spanning the gap. The V gene's germline CDR1 is MNHEY and CDR2 SMNVEV (reference sequence). The CDR3 is CASSLGDHSFF. DNA for the CDR3: TGTGCCAGCAGTTTGGGGGATCATTCGTTCTTC.

The rearrangement links TRBV29-1 to TRBJ2-7, with a possible D match to TRBD2 (6 bases). Germline V gene lookup returns CDR1 SQVTM and CDR2 ANQGSEA. This CDR3 is built from 13 residues. V was trimmed by 6 bases and J by 1 base, leaving 13 bases between them. The CDR3 DNA reads as TGCAGCGTGCGGGACGGGAATTCCTACGAGCAGTACTTC. Amino acid sequence: CSVRDGNSYEQYF.

V and J are TRBV5-4 and TRBJ2-1; 12 bases match TRBD2. The junction had 7 bases not matched to a gene; V was cut back by 5 bases and J by 7 bases. Germline CDR1 and CDR2: SGHNT and YYREEE (reference sequence). The CDR3 covers 15 residues. Here the CDR3 reads CASSSSGRAENEQFF. CDR3 nucleotide sequence: TGTGCCAGCAGTTCTAGCGGGAGGGCTGAAAATGAGCAGTTCTTC. The full variable domain, rest sourced from reference TRBV5-4 and TRBJ2-1, is ETGVTQSPTHLIKTRGQQVTLRCSSQSGHNTVSWYQQALGQGPQFIFQYYREEENGRGNFPPRFSGLQFPNYSSELNVNALELDDSALYLCASSSSGRAENEQFFGPGTRLTVL.

Of note for this clone: Different DNA sequences within this sample yield the same CDR3. V is TRBV19 and J is TRBJ2-7, with TRBD2 matching 11 bases. CDR1 is LNHDA and CDR2 is SQIVND in the germline V gene (reference sequence). The CDR3 extends over 14 amino acids. Losses at the gene ends were 5 bases for V and 3 bases for J; bases not matched to a gene: 3. CDR3 loop: CASSPGTSGYEQYF. DNA of the CDR3: TGTGCCAGTAGTCCAGGGACTAGCGGCTACGAGCAGTACTTC.

The chain uses TRBV7-9 and TRBJ2-7, with 8 positions matching TRBD1. The junction had 7 bases not matched to a gene; V was cut back by 4 bases and J by 2 bases. Germline V gives CDR1 SEHNR, CDR2 FQNEAQ (reference sequence). This CDR3 is 15 amino acids long. CDR3 coding DNA: TGTGCCAGCAGCTCAGGGACAGGACGCACCTACGAGCAGTACTTC. Its translation is CASSSGTGRTYEQYF.

Of note for this clone: The same CDR3 is also encoded by other DNA sequences in this sample. The V gene is TRBV4-3, the J gene TRBJ2-7; 10 bases agree with TRBD2. There are 15 residues in the CDR3. V was pared by 1 base and J by 2 bases, with 2 bases of the junction left unmatched. Germline CDR1 and CDR2: LGHNA and YSLEER. The CDR3 DNA follows: TGCGCCAGCAGCCAAGGGACTAGCGGTGCCTACGAGCAGTACTTC. The encoded protein is CASSQGTSGAYEQYF.

The chain joins TRBV7-6 to TRBJ2-7, with a tentative D call TRBD2 (5 bases). The CDR3 covers 14 residues. Trimming took 5 bases from V and 4 from J, leaving 15 bases between them. Germline V gene lookup returns CDR1 SGHVS and CDR2 FNYEAQ. In DNA form, the CDR3 reads TGTGCCAGCAGCCCCGGCCCGAGGGAGTACGAGCAGTACTTC. It yields the protein CASSPGPREYEQYF. The full variable domain, with the rest looked up from reference TRBV7-6 and TRBJ2-7, is GAGVSQSPRYKVTKRGQDVALRCDPISGHVSLYWYRQALGQGPEFLTYFNYEAQQDKSGLPNDRFSAERPEGSISTLTIQRTEQRDSAMYRCASSPGPREYEQYFGPGTRLTVT.

The chain employs TRBV6-1 and TRBJ2-7, with D hard to call. The CDR3 covers 12 residues. Germline V gene sequence: CDR1 MNHNS, CDR2 SASEGT. CDR3 sequence: CGTSPPGPEQYF. The CDR3 DNA reads TGTGGTACATCTCCTCCCGGGCCCGAGCAGTACTTC.

V is TRBV13 and J is TRBJ2-5, with 8 bases lining up with TRBD2. The CDR3 runs to 14 residues. Germline CDR1 and CDR2: PRHDT and FYEKMQ (reference sequence). Trimming cost V 4 bases and J 5 bases; bases outside gene matches: 6. CDR3 nucleotides: TGTGCCAGCAGCTCGGGACTAGTGACTGAGACCCAGTACTTC. It is translated as CASSSGLVTETQYF.

The J gene is TRBJ2-5, the V gene TRBV11-3, with TRBD1 matching over 12 bases. Germline lookup yields CDR1 SGHNT and CDR2 YENEEA. CDR3 size: 17 residues. The junction had 8 bases not matched to a gene; V was cut back by 2 bases and J by 4 bases. The CDR3 DNA sequence: TGTGCCAGCAGCTTACAAACCGGGACAGGGGGCGGAGAGACCCAGTACTTC. This translates into CASSLQTGTGGGETQYF.

The chain recombines TRBV29-1 with TRBJ1-1, with unresolved D. The CDR3 length is 11 residues. From germline, CDR1 is SQVTM and CDR2 ANQGSEA. The V end lost 7 bases, the J end lost 2 bases, and 8 bases lay between the germline ends. The CDR3 loop is CSAVPNTEAFF. Here the CDR3 DNA reads TGCAGCGCGGTCCCTAACACTGAAGCTTTCTTT. The whole variable domain, remainder taken from reference TRBV29-1 and TRBJ1-1, is SAVISQKPSRDICQRGTSLTIQCQVDSQVTMMFWYRQQPGQSLTLIATANQGSEATYESGFVIDKFPISRPNLTFSTLTVSNMSPEDSSIYLCSAVPNTEAFFGQGTRLTVV.

The rearrangement links TRBV7-9 to TRBJ2-5; possible D gene TRBD2, 5 bases. This CDR3 spans 14 amino acids. The germline CDR1 and CDR2 sequences are SEHNR and FQNEAQ (reference sequence). Between the trimmed V and J ends, which lost 6 bases and 0 bases, there was a span of 11 bases. CDR3 residues: CASRGPGYQETQYF. The CDR3 nucleotides read TGTGCCAGCAGGGGCCCGGGGTACCAAGAGACCCAGTACTTC.

This clone has just one count. V is TRBV11-2 and J is TRBJ2-3; D perhaps matches TRBD1 (6 bases). The CDR3 consists of 15 residues. Trimming took off 7 bases at V and 2 bases at J, with 16 bases between the two ends. Germline-derived CDR1 and CDR2 are SGHAT and FQNNGV. CDR3 region: CASTETGLYTDTQYF. CDR3 coding DNA: TGTGCCAGCACCGAAACAGGGTTGTACACAGATACGCAGTATTTT.

The chain couples TRBV21-1 to TRBJ2-5; the table names TRBD2, a call not compared with the DNA. TRBV21-1 is reported as a pseudogene. The CDR3 covers 13 residues. The CDR3 here is CASSKMEGETQYF. The CDR3 DNA reads TGTGCCAGCAGCAAAATGGAGGGAGAGACCCAGTACTTC.

The chain carries TRBV9 and TRBJ2-2, with D perhaps TRBD1 (6 bases). CDR1 and CDR2 (germline): SGDLS, YYNGEE. V lost 0 bases and J 4 bases, leaving 13 bases between the germline ends. CDR3 size: 16 residues. The CDR3, as DNA: TGTGCCAGCAGCGTAGCTCCGTTGACAGGCACCGGGGAGCTGTTTTTT. Protein: CASSVAPLTGTGELFF.

The chain carries TRBV7-9 and TRBJ1-2; D not resolved. Germline V gene lookup returns CDR1 SEHNR and CDR2 FQNEAQ (reference sequence). Trimming removed 1 base at V and 0 bases at J, with 6 bases between. This CDR3 spans 14 amino acids. CDR3 sequence reads: CASSLDWTNYGYTF. In nucleotides, the CDR3 is TGTGCCAGCAGCTTAGATTGGACTAACTATGGCTACACCTTC. The whole variable domain, filled in from reference TRBV7-9 and TRBJ1-2, reads DTGVSQNPRHKITKRGQNVTFRCDPISEHNRLYWYRQTLGQGPEFLTYFQNEAQLEKSRLLSDRFSAERPKGSFSTLEIQRTEQGDSAMYLCASSLDWTNYGYTFGSGTRLTVV.

The chain carries TRBV27 and TRBJ2-2, with D possibly TRBD2 on 6 matching bases. Germline CDR1 is MNHEY and CDR2 is SMNVEV (reference sequence). V was pared by 5 bases and J by 6 bases, with 10 bases between. This CDR3 is 13 amino acids long. The CDR3: CASSPTSAGELFF. CDR3 DNA: TGTGCCAGCAGTCCGACTAGTGCCGGGGAGCTGTTTTTT.

This clone was seen a single time. The CDR3 loop reads CASSTWDMGYTF. The CDR3 DNA sequence: TGTGCCAGTAGTACCTGGGACATGGGCTACACCTTC. This chain connects TRBV19 to TRBJ1-2; weak D call: TRBD1 (6 bases). V dropped 4 bases and J dropped 8 bases, with 11 bases sitting between them. The germline CDR1 and CDR2 sequences are LNHDA and SQIVND (reference sequence). CDR3 size: 12 residues. Variable domain in full (rest from reference TRBV19 and TRBJ1-2): DGGITQSPKYLFRKEGQNVTLSCEQNLNHDAMYWYRQDPGQGLRLIYYSQIVNDFQKGDIAEGYSVSREKKESFPLTVTSAQKNPTAFYLCASSTWDMGYTFGSGTRLTVV.

This chain uses TRBV30 with TRBJ2-7; D is undetermined. The V and J ends lost 1 base and 0 bases respectively, with 10 bases between them. Germline lookup yields CDR1 GTSNPN and CDR2 SVGIG (reference sequence). The CDR3 runs to 14 residues. The chain's CDR3 is CAWSETGPSYEQYF. The CDR3 DNA sequence: TGTGCCTGGAGTGAAACCGGGCCCTCCTACGAGCAGTACTTC.

The gene calls are TRBV28 and TRBJ1-1; no clear D gene. This CDR3 has 13 residues. Germline CDR1 MDHEN, CDR2 SYDVKM. The V end lost 5 bases, the J end lost 0 bases, and 7 bases lay between the germline ends. The CDR3 DNA follows: TGTGCCAGCAGTCTAGAAGTGAACACTGAAGCTTTCTTT. Translation: CASSLEVNTEAFF.

This chain uses TRBV2 with TRBJ2-5; 7 nucleotides agree with TRBD2. The germline CDR1 and CDR2 sequences are SNHLY and FYNNEI. V shed 8 bases, J shed 2 bases, and the junction held 5 bases outside the gene matches. The CDR3 loop spans 13 amino acids. The CDR3 spells CASREVLQETQYF. CDR3 nucleotide sequence: TGTGCCAGCCGGGAGGTCTTACAAGAGACCCAGTACTTC.

The chain employs TRBV29-1 and TRBJ1-2; the match to TRBD1 covers 10 bases. Losses at the gene ends were 4 bases for V and 3 bases for J; bases not matched to a gene: 11. Looked up from germline, CDR1 is SQVTM and CDR2 is ANQGSEA. The CDR3 is 16 residues long. The CDR3 DNA is TGCAGCGTTGGGGTTTTGGGACAGGGGATCGACTATGGCTACACCTTC. It codes for CSVGVLGQGIDYGYTF.